These T cell receptor beta chains were read from a single sample in a study of T cell responses to AZD1222 COVID-19 vaccine. Here immunoSEQ multiplex PCR was the method, and the copy in TCRdb shows in-frame clones only, minus some. The table shows some 160,000 clones, with 75% to 95% occurring only once. The sample here was peripheral blood, taken on day 0 of AZD1222 vaccination. The receptors here all came from an adult in good health. Each CDR3 is given with its conserved first and last residue. A D gene is named only where the DNA matches it firmly.

v_call,d_call,j_call,cdr3_aa,cdr3_nt
TRBV30,-,TRBJ2-3,CAWSVQPGTTQYF,TGTGCCTGGAGTGTTCAGCCGGGAACTACGCAGTATTTT
TRBV5-5,TRBD2,TRBJ2-5,CASSWETSGSGTQYF,TGTGCCAGCAGCTGGGAGACTAGCGGGAGTGGGACCCAGTACTTC
TRBV18,-,TRBJ2-2,CASSQEDGELFF,TGTGCCAGCTCTCAGGAGGACGGGGAGCTGTTTTTT
TRBV19,TRBD1,TRBJ1-2,CASSMQAGGLEGYTF,TGTGCCAGTAGTATGCAGGCAGGGGGCTTGGAAGGCTACACCTTC
TRBV18,TRBD1,TRBJ1-1,CASSPGTAMNTEAFF,TGTGCCAGCTCACCCGGGACAGCAATGAACACTGAAGCTTTCTTT
TRBV13,-,TRBJ2-3,CASRLAIESSTDTQYF,TGTGCCAGCAGATTAGCTATAGAATCTAGCACAGATACGCAGTATTTT
TRBV9,-,TRBJ2-3,CASSVGAGEADTQYF,TGTGCCAGCAGCGTAGGGGCGGGTGAGGCAGATACGCAGTATTTT
TRBV28,-,TRBJ1-5,CASSFIPHQPQHF,TGTGCCAGCAGTTTTATCCCGCACCAGCCCCAGCATTTT
TRBV7-2,-,TRBJ1-6,CASSLGQPYNSPLHF,TGTGCCAGCAGCTTAGGACAGCCTTATAATTCACCCCTCCACTTT
TRBV7-9,-,TRBJ2-1,CASSPLRDRNEQFF,TGTGCCAGCAGCCCCCTCCGGGACCGCAATGAGCAGTTCTTC
TRBV27,TRBD2,TRBJ2-3,CASSPLLAGGRDTQYF,TGTGCCAGCAGTCCGCTACTAGCGGGAGGGAGAGATACGCAGTATTTT
TRBV7-9,TRBD1,TRBJ2-7,CASSPFGQGDYEQYF,TGTGCCAGCAGCCCCTTCGGACAGGGGGACTACGAGCAGTACTTC
TRBV28,TRBD1,TRBJ2-2,CASRRDRVIGELFF,TGTGCCAGCAGGCGGGACAGGGTGATCGGGGAGCTGTTTTTT
TRBV5-1,TRBD1,TRBJ2-2,CASSLTGTGATGELFF,TGCGCCAGCAGCCTAACCGGGACAGGCGCAACCGGGGAGCTGTTTTTT
TRBV6-5,-,TRBJ2-2,CASRSRGRTTGELFF,TGTGCCAGCAGATCCCGGGGTCGAACCACCGGGGAGCTGTTTTTT
TRBV28,-,TRBJ1-2,CASSFKSYGYTF,TGTGCCAGCAGTTTTAAAAGCTATGGCTACACCTTC
TRBV28,TRBD1,TRBJ2-7,CASRISGTGNYEQYF,TGTGCCAGCAGAATTTCCGGGACAGGAAACTACGAGCAGTACTTC
TRBV29-1,-,TRBJ2-7,CSVPIGPYEQYF,TGCAGCGTCCCAATCGGGCCCTACGAGCAGTACTTC
TRBV19,-,TRBJ1-2,CASRKRAGEGYTF,TGTGCCAGTAGGAAGCGGGCAGGGGAGGGCTACACCTTC
TRBV27,-,TRBJ2-7,CASSPILWAGTYEQYF,TGTGCCAGCAGTCCCATTCTTTGGGCAGGAACCTACGAGCAGTACTTC
TRBV11-2,-,TRBJ2-2,CASSHSPNTGELFF,TGTGCCAGCAGCCACTCCCCGAACACCGGGGAGCTGTTTTTT
TRBV7-7,-,TRBJ1-1,CASRPWGGQNTEAFF,TGTGCTAGCAGGCCGTGGGGGGGACAGAACACTGAAGCTTTCTTT
TRBV7-8,-,TRBJ1-1,CASSFAMNTEAFF,TGTGCCAGCAGCTTTGCCATGAACACTGAAGCTTTCTTT
TRBV5-1,-,TRBJ2-1,CASHFFPARLVDEQFF,TGCGCCAGCCACTTCTTCCCGGCTAGATTAGTGGATGAGCAGTTCTTC
TRBV11-3,TRBD2,TRBJ2-1,CASSFHPPSGSGYNEQFF,TGTGCCAGCAGCTTCCACCCCCCTAGCGGGAGTGGTTACAATGAGCAGTTCTTC
TRBV11-2,-,TRBJ2-4,CASSHPLAKNIQYF,TGTGCCAGCAGCCACCCTTTAGCCAAAAACATTCAGTACTTC
TRBV7-2,-,TRBJ1-4,CASSQNTGQGNEKLFF,TGTGCCAGCAGCCAGAATACGGGTCAGGGCAATGAAAAACTGTTTTTT
TRBV6-5,-,TRBJ1-5,CASSPQNRPNQPQHF,TGTGCCAGCAGTCCCCAAAACAGGCCGAATCAGCCCCAGCATTTT
TRBV5-8,-,TRBJ2-1,CASSPILNEQFF,TGTGCCAGCAGCCCGATCCTCAATGAGCAGTTCTTC
TRBV7-9,-,TRBJ2-1,CASSLEGPVGQFF,TGTGCCAGCAGCTTGGAGGGGCCGGTGGGGCAGTTCTTC
TRBV29-1,-,TRBJ1-1,CSSTGGDTEAFF,TGCAGCTCCACCGGGGGGGACACTGAAGCTTTCTTT
TRBV28,-,TRBJ1-3,CASSFGANSGNTIYF,TGTGCCAGCAGTTTTGGCGCGAACTCTGGAAACACCATATATTTT
TRBV4-1,-,TRBJ2-3,CASSQGRTVGEDTQYF,TGCGCCAGCAGCCAAGGACGGACAGTCGGGGAAGATACGCAGTATTTT
TRBV11-2,-,TRBJ1-1,CASSLEGVNTEAFF,TGTGCCAGCAGCTTAGAGGGGGTGAACACTGAAGCTTTCTTT
TRBV28,-,TRBJ2-7,CASRQQGFGSYEQYF,TGTGCCAGCAGGCAACAGGGTTTCGGCTCCTACGAGCAGTACTTC
TRBV5-4,TRBD1,TRBJ2-7,CASSLIPGDRPSYEQYF,TGTGCCAGCAGCCTGATCCCGGGGGACAGGCCCTCCTACGAGCAGTACTTC
TRBV27,TRBD2,TRBJ2-7,CASSSQTSGSSYEQYF,TGTGCCAGCAGTTCGCAGACTAGCGGGAGCTCCTACGAGCAGTACTTC
TRBV24-1,-,TRBJ1-2,CATSDSTGFKGYTF,TGTGCCACCAGTGATTCCACAGGGTTTAAAGGCTACACCTTC
TRBV6-5,-,TRBJ1-2,CASTPTSSRGYTF,TGTGCCAGCACTCCGACATCTTCGCGTGGCTACACCTTC
TRBV5-6,-,TRBJ1-2,CASSPRRSNYGYTF,TGTGCCAGCAGCCCCCGACGGTCTAACTATGGCTACACCTTC
TRBV3-1/TRBV3-2,-,TRBJ1-2,CASSQPRYGYTF,TGTGCCAGCAGCCAACCCCGTTATGGCTACACCTTC
TRBV6-6,TRBD1,TRBJ2-7,CASRKTGGGYEQYF,TGTGCCAGCAGGAAGACAGGGGGAGGCTACGAGCAGTACTTC